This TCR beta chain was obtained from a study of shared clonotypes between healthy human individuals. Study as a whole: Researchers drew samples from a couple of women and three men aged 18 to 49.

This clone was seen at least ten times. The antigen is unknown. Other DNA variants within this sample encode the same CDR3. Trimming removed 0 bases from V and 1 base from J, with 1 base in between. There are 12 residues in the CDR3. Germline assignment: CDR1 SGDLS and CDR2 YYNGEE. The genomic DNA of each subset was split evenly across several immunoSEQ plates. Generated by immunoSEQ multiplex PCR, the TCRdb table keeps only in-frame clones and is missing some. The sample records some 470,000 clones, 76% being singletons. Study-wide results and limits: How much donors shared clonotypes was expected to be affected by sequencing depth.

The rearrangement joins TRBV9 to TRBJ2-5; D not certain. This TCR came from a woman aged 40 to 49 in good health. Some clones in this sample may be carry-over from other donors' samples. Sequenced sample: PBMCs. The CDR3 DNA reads TGTGCCAGCAGCGTAGGCCAAGAGACCCAGTACTTC. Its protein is CASSVGQETQYF.